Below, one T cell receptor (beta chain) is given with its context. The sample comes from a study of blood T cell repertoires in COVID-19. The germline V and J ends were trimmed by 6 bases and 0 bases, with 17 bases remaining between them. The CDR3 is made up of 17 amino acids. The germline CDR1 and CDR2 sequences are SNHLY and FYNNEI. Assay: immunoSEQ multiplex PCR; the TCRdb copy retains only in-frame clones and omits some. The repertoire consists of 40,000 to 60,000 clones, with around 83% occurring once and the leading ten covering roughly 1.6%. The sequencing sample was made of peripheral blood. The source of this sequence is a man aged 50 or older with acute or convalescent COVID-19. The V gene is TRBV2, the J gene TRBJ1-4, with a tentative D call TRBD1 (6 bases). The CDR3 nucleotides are TGTGCCAGCAGACCTCCGACAGGTCTGGCAACTAATGAAAAACTGTTTTTT. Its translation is CASRPPTGLATNEKLFF.